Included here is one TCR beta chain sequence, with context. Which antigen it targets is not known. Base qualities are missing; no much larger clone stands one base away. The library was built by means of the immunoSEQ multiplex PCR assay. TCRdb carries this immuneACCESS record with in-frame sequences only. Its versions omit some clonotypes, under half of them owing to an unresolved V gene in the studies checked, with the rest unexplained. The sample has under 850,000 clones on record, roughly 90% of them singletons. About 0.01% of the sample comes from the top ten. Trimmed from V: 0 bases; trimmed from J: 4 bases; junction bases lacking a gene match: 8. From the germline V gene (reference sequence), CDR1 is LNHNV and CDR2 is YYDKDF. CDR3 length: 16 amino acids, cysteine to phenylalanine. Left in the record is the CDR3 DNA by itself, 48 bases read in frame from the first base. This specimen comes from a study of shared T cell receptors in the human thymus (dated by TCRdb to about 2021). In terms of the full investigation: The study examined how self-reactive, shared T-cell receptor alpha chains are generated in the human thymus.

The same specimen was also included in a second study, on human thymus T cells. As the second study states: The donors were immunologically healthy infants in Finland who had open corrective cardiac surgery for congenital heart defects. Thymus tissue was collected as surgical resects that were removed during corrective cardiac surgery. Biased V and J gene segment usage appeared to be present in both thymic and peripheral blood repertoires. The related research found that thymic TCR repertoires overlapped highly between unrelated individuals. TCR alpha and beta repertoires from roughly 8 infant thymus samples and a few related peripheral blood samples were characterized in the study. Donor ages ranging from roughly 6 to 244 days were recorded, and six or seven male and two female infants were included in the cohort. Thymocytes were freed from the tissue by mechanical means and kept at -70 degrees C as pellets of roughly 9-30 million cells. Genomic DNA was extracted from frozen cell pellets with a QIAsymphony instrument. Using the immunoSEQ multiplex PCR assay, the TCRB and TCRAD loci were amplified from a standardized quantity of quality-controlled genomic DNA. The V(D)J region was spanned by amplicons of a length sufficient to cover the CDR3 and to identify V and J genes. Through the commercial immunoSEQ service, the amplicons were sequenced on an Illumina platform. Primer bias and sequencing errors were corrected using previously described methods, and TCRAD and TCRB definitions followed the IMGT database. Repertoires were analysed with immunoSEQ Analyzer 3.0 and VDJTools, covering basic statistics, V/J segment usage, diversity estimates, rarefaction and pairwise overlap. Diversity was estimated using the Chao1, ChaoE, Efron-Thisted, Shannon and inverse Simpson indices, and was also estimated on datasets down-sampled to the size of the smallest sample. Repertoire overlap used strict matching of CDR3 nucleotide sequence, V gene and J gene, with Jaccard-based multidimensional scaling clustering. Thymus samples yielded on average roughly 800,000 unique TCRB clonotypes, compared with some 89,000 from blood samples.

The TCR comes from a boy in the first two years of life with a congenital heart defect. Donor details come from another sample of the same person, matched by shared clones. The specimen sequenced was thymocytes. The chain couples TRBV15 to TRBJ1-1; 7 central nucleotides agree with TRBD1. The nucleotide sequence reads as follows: TGTGCCACCAGCAGAGATGGCGACGGGACAGCCACTGAAGCTTTCTTT. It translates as CATSRDGDGTATEAFF.